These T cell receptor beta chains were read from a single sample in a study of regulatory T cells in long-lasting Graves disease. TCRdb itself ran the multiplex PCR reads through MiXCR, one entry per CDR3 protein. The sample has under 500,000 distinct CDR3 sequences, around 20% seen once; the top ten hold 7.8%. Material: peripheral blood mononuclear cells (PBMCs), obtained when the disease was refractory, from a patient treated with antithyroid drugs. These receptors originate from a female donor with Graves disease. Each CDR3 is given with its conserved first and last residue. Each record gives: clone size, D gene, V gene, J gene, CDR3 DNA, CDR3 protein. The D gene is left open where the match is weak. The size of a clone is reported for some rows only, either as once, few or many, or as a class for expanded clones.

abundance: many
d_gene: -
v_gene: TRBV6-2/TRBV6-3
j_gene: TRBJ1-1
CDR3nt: TGTGCCAGCAGTGCTACTCGCGGTGGTGCTGAAGCTTTCTTT
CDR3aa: CASSATRGGAEAFF

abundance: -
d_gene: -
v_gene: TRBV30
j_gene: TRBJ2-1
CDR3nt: TGTGCCTTTCGCCGGGGCAATGAGCAGTTCTTC
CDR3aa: CAFRRGNEQFF

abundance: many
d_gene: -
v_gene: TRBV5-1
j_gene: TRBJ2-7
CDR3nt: TGTGCCAGCAGCTCAAGCCGCTACGAGCAGTACTTC
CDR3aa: CASSSSRYEQYF

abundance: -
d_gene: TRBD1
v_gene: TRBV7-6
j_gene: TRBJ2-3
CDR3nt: TGTGCCAGCAGCTTAGCGGAGATGACAGGGTGGGGCACAGATACGCAGTATTTT
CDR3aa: CASSLAEMTGWGTDTQYF

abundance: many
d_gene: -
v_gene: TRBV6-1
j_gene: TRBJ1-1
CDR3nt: TGTGCCAGCAAGGGGCGGTCAAACACTGAAGCTTTCTTT
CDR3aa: CASKGRSNTEAFF

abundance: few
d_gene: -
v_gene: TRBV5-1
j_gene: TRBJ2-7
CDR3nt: TGCGCCAGCAGAGGGTTGGAAGGGGTCGAGCAGTACTTC
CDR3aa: CASRGLEGVEQYF

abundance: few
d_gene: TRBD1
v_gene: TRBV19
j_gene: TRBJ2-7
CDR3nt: TGTGCCAGTAGTCTCGGTGAAGGGGGCGAAAATCACGAGCAGTACTTC
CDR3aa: CASSLGEGGENHEQYF

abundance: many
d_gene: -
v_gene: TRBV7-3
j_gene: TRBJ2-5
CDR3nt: TGTGCCAGCAGCTTAATGGGGAGGGGGGAGACCCAGTACTTC
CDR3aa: CASSLMGRGETQYF

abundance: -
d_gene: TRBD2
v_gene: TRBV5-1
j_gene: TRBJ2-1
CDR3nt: TGCGCCAGCAGCTTGGTATCGGCGGGAGACGCGTACAATGAGCAGTTCTTC
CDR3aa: CASSLVSAGDAYNEQFF

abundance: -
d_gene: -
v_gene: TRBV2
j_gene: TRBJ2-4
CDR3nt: TGTGCCAGCAGTGAAAGGAAGGGAAACATTCAGTACTTC
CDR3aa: CASSERKGNIQYF

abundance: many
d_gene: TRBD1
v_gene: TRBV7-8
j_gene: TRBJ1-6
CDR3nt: TGTGCCAGCAGCTTCGGGGACAGGGGTAATTCACCCCTCCACTTT
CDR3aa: CASSFGDRGNSPLHF

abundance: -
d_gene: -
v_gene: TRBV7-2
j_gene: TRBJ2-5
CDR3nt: TGTGCCAGCACCCTAGGGGGTAGGATGGGGACCCAGTACTTC
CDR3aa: CASTLGGRMGTQYF

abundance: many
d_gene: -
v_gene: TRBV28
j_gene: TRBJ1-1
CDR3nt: TGTGCCAGCAGTTCCTTATTGAACACTGAAGCTTTCTTT
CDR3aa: CASSSLLNTEAFF

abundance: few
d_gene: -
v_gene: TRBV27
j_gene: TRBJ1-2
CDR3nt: TGTGCCAGCAGTTTAAGAGTTCCCAGAAATAACTATGGCTACACCTTC
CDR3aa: CASSLRVPRNNYGYTF

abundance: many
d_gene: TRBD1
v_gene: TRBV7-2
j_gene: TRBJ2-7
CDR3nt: TGTGCCAGCAGGAAGATACAGGGGGTGGGGGAGCAGTACTTC
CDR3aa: CASRKIQGVGEQYF

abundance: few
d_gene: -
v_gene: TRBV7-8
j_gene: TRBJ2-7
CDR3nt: TGTGCCAGTAGACGGACACTACCCTACGAGCAGTACTTC
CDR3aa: CASRRTLPYEQYF

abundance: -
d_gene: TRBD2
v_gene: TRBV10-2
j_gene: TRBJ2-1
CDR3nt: TGCGCCAGCAGGGCCTTAGCGGGACTAGACAATGAGCAGTTCTTC
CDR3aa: CASRALAGLDNEQFF

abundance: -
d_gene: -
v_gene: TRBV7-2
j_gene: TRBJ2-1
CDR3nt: TGTGCCAGCAGCCGGACGAATGAGCAGTTCTTC
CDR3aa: CASSRTNEQFF

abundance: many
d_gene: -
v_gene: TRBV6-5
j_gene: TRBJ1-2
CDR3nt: TGTGCCAGCAGTTACAATGGCTTTGGGGGCATCCCTGGCTACACCTTC
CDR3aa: CASSYNGFGGIPGYTF

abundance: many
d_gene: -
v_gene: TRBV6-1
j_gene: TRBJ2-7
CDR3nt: TGTGCCAGCACCTTGGGGTACGAGCAGTACTTC
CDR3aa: CASTLGYEQYF

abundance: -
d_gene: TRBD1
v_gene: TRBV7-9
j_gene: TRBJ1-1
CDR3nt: TGTGCCAGCAGCTCGACAGGGGGAGCGAACACTGAAGCTTTCTTT
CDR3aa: CASSSTGGANTEAFF

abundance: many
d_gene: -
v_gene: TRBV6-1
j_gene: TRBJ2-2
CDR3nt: TGTGCCAGCAGTGTCAAAGGCACCGGGGAGCTGTTTTTT
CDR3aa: CASSVKGTGELFF

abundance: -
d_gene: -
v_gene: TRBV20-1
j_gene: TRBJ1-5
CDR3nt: TGCAGTGCTCGAGCGGATAGCAATCAGCCCCAGCATTTT
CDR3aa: CSARADSNQPQHF

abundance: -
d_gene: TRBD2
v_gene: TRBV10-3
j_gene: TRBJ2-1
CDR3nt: TGTGCCATCAGTGAGTCGATAGCGGGAGGTTCCTACAATGAGCAGTTCTTC
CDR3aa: CAISESIAGGSYNEQFF

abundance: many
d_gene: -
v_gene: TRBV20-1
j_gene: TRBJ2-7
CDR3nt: TGCAGTGCTGGAGGGGACAATATCTACGAGCAGTACTTC
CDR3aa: CSAGGDNIYEQYF

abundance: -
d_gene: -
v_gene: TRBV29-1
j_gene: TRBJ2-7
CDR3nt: TGCAGCGTTGAAAGGGCTGGGAGAGGCTACGAGCAGTACTTC
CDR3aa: CSVERAGRGYEQYF

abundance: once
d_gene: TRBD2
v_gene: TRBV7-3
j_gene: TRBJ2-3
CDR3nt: TGTGCCAGCAGCTCTCGACTAGCGGGAGAAGATACGCAGTATTTT
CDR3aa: CASSSRLAGEDTQYF

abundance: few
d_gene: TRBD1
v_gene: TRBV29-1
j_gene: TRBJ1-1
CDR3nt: TGCAGCGGCAGGGGGGGGGGCGGTGATGGCACTGAAGCTTTCTTT
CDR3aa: CSGRGGGGDGTEAFF

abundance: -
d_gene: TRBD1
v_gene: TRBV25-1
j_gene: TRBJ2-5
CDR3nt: TGTGCCAGCAGTAACAACAGGGGACAGACCCAGTACTTC
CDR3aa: CASSNNRGQTQYF

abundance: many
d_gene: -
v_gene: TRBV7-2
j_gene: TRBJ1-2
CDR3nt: TGTGCCAGCAGCCCTTATCAGCCCTCGGACTATGGCTACACCTTC
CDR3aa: CASSPYQPSDYGYTF

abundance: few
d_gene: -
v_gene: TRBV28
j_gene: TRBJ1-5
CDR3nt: TGTGCCAGCACCTTACGAGGGTTTAACAATCAGCCCCAGCATTTT
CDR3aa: CASTLRGFNNQPQHF

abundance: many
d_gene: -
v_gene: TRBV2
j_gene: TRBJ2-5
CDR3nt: TGTGCCAGCAAGGCGGACCACCATTCACGGGAGACCCAGTACTTC
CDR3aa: CASKADHHSRETQYF

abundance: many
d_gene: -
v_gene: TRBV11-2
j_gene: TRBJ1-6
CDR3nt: TGTGCCAGCAGCTTATCCGGGCAGAATTCACCCCTCCACTTT
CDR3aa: CASSLSGQNSPLHF

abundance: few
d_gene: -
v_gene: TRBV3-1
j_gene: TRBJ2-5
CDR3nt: TGTGCCAGTAAGGGGCTTCCCGAAGAGACCCAGTACTTC
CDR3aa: CASKGLPEETQYF

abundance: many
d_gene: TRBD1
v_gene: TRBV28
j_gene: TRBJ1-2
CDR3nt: TGTGCCAGCAGTTACCCGGGACAGGGCCAAGGCTACACCTTC
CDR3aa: CASSYPGQGQGYTF

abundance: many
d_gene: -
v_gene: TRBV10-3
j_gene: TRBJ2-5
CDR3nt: TGTGCCATCAGTGATCCCGATCCTAAACCAATCCAAGAGACCCAGTACTTC
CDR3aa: CAISDPDPKPIQETQYF

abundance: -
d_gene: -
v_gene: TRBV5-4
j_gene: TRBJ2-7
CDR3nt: TGTGCCAGCAGCTTTAGACCGAGCTCCGAGCAGTACTTC
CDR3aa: CASSFRPSSEQYF

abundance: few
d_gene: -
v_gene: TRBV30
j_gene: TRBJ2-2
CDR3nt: TGTGCCTCTACATACTACGGGGCCAGGTACACCGGGGAGCTGTTTTTT
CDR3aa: CASTYYGARYTGELFF

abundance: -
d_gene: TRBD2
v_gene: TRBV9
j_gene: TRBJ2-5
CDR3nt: TGTGCCAGCAGCGTAGAACTAGCGGGAGACCAGTACTTC
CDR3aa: CASSVELAGDQYF